The TCR beta chain described here comes from a study of control samples from healthy donors and cancer patients. Assay used: immunoSEQ multiplex PCR; TCRdb lists only in-frame clones, some missing. The sample has 28,000 or so clones, roughly 80% seen once; the top ten hold around 23%. V lost 4 bases and J lost 11, with 21 bases in between. CDR1 is SGHRS and CDR2 is YFSETQ in the germline V gene. This CDR3 is 14 amino acids long. This clonotype originated in a man in his sixties with colorectal cancer. The sequencing sample was made of PBMCs. This rearrangement joins TRBV5-1 to TRBJ1-1; D ambiguous. This CDR3 reads CASSLDPGPPGAFF. In DNA, the CDR3 is TGCGCCAGCAGCCTAGATCCGGGCCCTCCCGGGGCTTTCTTT.